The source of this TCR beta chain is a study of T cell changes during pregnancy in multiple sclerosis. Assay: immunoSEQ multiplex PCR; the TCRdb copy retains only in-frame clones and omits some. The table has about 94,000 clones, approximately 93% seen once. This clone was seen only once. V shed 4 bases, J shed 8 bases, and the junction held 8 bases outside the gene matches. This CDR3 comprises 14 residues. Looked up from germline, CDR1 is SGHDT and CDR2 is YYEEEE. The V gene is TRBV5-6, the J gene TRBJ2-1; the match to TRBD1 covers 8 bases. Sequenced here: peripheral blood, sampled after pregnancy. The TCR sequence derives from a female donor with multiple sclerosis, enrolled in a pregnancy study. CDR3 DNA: TGTGCCAGCAGCCATACGGACAGGGACCATGAGCAGTTCTTC. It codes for CASSHTDRDHEQFF.